The clone carrying this T cell receptor (beta chain) appeared many times. The germline CDR1 and CDR2 sequences are DFQATT and SNEGSKA (reference sequence). V dropped 0 bases and J dropped 0 bases, with 9 bases sitting between them. CDR3 length equals 15 residues. The data were taken from a study of neurological immune-mediated disorders. The cDNA came from 5'RACE, which used 10-nucleotide random UMIs. From 15-18 subjects, over 160 million TCR-beta sequences were obtained in each sequencing run. TCRdb reanalysed the 5' RACE reads using MiXCR and keeps one entry per CDR3 protein. The table lists 15,000 to 20,000 distinct CDR3 sequences, approximately 21% of them singletons, with under 25% in the top ten. Volunteers from a blood bank in Maryland, USA, made up the healthy controls. The unsorted libraries were generated from a total of 2 million PBMCs, which had been stored in RNAlater at -80 C.

The clonotype comes from a man between 50 and 59 years old in good health. The material sequenced was PBMCs. The chain recombines TRBV20-1 with TRBJ2-1; perhaps TRBD2 as D (6 bases). The CDR3 nucleotides are TGCAGTGCTAGAGAAGGCGGGGTCTCCTACAATGAGCAGTTCTTC. Translating gives CSAREGGVSYNEQFF.